This T cell receptor beta chain appears in the sequencing data of a study of control samples from healthy donors and cancer patients. The CDR3 has 15 amino acids. The germline V gene has CDR1 LNHNV and CDR2 YYDKDF (reference sequence). Trimming shortened V by 0 bases and J by 14 bases, and 20 bases separated the two germline ends. Sequenced by immunoSEQ multiplex PCR; TCRdb stores in-frame clones only, minus some. The sample lists roughly 100,000 clones, roughly 85% occurring once. This TCR was recovered from a woman in her forties or fifties in good health. Sequencing input: blood. The chain recombines TRBV15 with TRBJ2-1; D gene uncertain. For the CDR3, the DNA is TGTGCCACCAGCAGAGATCTCCTCTCAGGCACTCGGGAGTTCTTC. Translated: CATSRDLLSGTREFF.